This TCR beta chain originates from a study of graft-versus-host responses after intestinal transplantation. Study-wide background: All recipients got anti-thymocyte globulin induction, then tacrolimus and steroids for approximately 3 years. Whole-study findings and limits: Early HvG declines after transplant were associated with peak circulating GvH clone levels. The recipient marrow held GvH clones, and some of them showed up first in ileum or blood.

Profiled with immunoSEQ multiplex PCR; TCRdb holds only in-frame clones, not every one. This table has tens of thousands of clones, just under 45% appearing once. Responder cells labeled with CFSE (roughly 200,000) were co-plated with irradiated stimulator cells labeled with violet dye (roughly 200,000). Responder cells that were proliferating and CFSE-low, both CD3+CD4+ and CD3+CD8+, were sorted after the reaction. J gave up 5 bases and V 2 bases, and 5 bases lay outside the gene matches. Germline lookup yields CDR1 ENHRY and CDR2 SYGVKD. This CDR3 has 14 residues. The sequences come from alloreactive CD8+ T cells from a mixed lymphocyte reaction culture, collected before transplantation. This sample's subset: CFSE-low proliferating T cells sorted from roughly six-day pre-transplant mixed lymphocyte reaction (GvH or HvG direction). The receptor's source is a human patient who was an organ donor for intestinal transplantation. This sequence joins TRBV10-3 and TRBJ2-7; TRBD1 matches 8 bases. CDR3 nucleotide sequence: TGTGCCATCAGTGAGGTCGACAGGGGAAACGAGCAGTACTTC. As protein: CAISEVDRGNEQYF.